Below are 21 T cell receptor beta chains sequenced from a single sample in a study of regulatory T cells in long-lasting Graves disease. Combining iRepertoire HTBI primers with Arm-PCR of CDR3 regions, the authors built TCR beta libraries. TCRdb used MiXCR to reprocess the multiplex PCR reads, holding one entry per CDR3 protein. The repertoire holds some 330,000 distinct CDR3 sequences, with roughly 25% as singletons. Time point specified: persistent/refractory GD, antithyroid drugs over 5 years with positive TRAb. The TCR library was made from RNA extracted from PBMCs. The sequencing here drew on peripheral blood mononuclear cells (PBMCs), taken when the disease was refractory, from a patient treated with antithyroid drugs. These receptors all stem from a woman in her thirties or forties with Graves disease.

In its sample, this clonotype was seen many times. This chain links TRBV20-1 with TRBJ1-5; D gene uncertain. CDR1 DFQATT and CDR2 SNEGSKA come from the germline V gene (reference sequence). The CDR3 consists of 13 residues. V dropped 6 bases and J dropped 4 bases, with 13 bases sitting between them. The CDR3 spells CSAVGWGNQPQHF. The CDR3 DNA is TGCAGTGCCGTGGGGTGGGGTAATCAGCCCCAGCATTTT.

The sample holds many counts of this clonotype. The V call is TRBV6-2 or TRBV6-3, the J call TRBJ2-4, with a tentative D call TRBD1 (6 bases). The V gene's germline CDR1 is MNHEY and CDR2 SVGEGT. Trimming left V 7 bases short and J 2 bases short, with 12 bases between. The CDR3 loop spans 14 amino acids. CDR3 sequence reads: CASTKTGTKNIQYF. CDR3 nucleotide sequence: TGTGCCAGCACAAAGACAGGAACCAAAAACATTCAGTACTTC.

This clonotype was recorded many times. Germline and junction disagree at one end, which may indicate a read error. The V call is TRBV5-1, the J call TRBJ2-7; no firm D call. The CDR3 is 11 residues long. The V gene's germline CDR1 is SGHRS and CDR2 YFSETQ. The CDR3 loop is CASSFLGEQYF. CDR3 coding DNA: TGTGCCAGCAGCTTTCTTGGGGAGCAGTACTTC.

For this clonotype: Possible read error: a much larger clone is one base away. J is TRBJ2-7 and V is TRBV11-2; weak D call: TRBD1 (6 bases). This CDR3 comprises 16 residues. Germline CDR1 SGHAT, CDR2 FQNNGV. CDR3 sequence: CASSLNLGQNSYKQYF. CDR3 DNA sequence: TGTGCCAGCAGCTTAAATCTCGGACAGAACTCCTACAAGCAGTACTTC.

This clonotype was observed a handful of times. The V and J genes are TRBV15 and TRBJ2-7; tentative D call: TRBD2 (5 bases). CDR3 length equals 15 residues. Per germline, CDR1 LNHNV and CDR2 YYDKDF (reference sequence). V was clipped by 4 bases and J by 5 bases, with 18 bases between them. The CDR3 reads CATSIQEGFSDEQYF. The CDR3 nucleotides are TGTGCCACCAGCATACAAGAGGGTTTTTCTGACGAGCAGTACTTC.

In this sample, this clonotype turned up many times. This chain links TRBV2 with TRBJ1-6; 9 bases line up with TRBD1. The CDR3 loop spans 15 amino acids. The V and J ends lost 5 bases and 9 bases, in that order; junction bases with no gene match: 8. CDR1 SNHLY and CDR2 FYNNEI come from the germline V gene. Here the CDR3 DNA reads TGTGCCAGCAGTACTACCGGGACAGGGCCTTCACCCCTCCACTTT. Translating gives CASSTTGTGPSPLHF.

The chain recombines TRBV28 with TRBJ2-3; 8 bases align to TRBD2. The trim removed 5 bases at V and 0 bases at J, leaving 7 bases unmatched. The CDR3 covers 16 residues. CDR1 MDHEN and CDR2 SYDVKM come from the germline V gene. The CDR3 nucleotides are TGTGCCAGCAGTCCGGAACTAGCGGTTAGCACAGATACGCAGTATTTT. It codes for CASSPELAVSTDTQYF.

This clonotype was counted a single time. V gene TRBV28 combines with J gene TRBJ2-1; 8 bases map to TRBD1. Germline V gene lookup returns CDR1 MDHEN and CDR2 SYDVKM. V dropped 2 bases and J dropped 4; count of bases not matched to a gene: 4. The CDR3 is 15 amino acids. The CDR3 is CASSLAGGGYNEQFF. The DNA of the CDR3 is TGTGCCAGCAGTTTAGCAGGGGGCGGGTACAATGAGCAGTTCTTC. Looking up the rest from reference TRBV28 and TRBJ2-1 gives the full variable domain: DVKVTQSSRYLVKRTGEKVFLECVQDMDHENMFWYRQDPGLGLRLIYFSYDVKMKEKGDIPEGYSVSREKKERFSLILESASTNQTSMYLCASSLAGGGYNEQFFGPGTRLTVL.

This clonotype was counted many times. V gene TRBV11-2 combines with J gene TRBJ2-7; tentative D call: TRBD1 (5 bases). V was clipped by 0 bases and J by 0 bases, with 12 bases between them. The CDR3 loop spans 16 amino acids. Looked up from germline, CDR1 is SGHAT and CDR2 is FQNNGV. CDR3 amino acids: CASSLDSPGNSYEQYF. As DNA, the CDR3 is TGTGCCAGCAGCTTAGATTCCCCAGGGAACTCCTACGAGCAGTACTTC.

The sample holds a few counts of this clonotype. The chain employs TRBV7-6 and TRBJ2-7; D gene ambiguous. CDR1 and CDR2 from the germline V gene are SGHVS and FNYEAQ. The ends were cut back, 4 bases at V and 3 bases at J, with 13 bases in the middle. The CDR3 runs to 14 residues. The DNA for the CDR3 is TGTGCCAGCAGCTCGGACCTAAGCCGCTACGAGCAGTACTTC. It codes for CASSSDLSRYEQYF.

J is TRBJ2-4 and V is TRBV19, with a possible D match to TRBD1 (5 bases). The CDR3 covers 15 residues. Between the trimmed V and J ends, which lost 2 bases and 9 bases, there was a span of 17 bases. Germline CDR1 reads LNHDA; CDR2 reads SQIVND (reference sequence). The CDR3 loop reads CASSIRTTQSFIQYF. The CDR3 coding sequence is TGTGCCAGTAGTATAAGGACAACTCAGAGTTTCATTCAGTACTTC.

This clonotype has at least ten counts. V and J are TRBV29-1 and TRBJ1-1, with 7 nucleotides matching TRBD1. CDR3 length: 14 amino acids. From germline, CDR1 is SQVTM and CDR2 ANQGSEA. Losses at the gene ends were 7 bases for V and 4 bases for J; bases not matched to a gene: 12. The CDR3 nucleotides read TGCAGCGGGTATCAAGCAGGGGGACCCACTGAAGCTTTCTTT. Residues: CSGYQAGGPTEAFF. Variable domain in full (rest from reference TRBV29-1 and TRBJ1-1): SAVISQKPSRDICQRGTSLTIQCQVDSQVTMMFWYRQQPGQSLTLIATANQGSEATYESGFVIDKFPISRPNLTFSTLTVSNMSPEDSSIYLCSGYQAGGPTEAFFGQGTRLTVV.

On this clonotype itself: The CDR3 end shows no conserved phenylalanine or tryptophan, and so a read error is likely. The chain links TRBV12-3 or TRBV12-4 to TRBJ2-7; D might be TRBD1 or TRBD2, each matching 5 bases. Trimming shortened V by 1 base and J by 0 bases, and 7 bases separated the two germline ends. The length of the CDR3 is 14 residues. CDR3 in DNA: TGTGCCAGCAGTTTAGGGGGGACCTCCTACGAGCAGTACCTC. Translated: CASSLGGTSYEQYL.

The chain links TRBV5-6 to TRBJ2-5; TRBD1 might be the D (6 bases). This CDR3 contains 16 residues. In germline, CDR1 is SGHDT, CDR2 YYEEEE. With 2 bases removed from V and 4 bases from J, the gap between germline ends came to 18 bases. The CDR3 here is CASSFPSLDSGETQYF. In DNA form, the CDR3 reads TGTGCCAGCAGCTTTCCCTCCCTGGACAGCGGAGAGACCCAGTACTTC.

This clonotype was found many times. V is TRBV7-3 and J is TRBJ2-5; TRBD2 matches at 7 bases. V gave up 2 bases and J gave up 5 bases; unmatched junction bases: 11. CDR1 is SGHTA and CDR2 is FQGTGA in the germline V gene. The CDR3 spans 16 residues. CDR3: CASSLEGGLTGETQYF. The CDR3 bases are TGTGCCAGCAGCTTAGAGGGAGGGCTGACCGGGGAGACCCAGTACTTC.

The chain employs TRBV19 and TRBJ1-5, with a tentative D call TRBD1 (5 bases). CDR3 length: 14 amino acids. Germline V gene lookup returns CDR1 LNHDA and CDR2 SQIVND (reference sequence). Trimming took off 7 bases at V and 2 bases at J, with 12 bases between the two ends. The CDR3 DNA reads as TGTGCCAGTACGCCCCTACAGGGCAATCAGCCCCAGCATTTT. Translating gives CASTPLQGNQPQHF. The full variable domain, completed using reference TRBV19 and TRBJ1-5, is DGGITQSPKYLFRKEGQNVTLSCEQNLNHDAMYWYRQDPGQGLRLIYYSQIVNDFQKGDIAEGYSVSREKKESFPLTVTSAQKNPTAFYLCASTPLQGNQPQHFGDGTRLSIL.

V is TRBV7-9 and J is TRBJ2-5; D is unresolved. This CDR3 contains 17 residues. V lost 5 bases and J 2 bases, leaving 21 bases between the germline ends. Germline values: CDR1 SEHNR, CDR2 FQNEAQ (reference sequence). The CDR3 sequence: CASSPPPASGTQETQYF. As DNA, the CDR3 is TGTGCCAGCAGCCCCCCCCCGGCCTCAGGAACACAAGAGACCCAGTACTTC. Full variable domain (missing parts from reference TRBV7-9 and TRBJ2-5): DTGVSQNPRHKITKRGQNVTFRCDPISEHNRLYWYRQTLGQGPEFLTYFQNEAQLEKSRLLSDRFSAERPKGSFSTLEIQRTEQGDSAMYLCASSPPPASGTQETQYFGPGTRLLVL.

This CDR3 is CASTPPGVAGELFF. The CDR3 DNA reads as TGTGCCAGCACCCCTCCAGGGGTGGCCGGGGAGCTGTTTTTT. V and J are TRBV7-9 and TRBJ2-2; tentative D call: TRBD1 (6 bases). Germline CDR1 reads SEHNR; CDR2 reads FQNEAQ (reference sequence). V was clipped by 7 bases and J by 6 bases, with 15 bases between them. This CDR3 is built from 14 residues.

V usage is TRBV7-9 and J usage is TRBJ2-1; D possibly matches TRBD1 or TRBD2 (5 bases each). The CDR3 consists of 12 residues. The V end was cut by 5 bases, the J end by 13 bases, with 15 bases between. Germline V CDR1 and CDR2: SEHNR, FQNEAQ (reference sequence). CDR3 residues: CASSTGAPRQFF. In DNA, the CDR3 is TGTGCCAGCAGCACCGGGGCACCCCGTCAGTTCTTC.

CDR3 sequence reads: CASSLIGGYTGELFF. The CDR3 DNA reads as TGTGCCAGCAGCTTAATCGGGGGGTACACCGGGGAGCTGTTTTTT. The chain is built from TRBV7-9 and TRBJ2-2, with 7 bases fitting TRBD2. V lost 2 bases to trimming and J lost 3 bases; unmatched junction nucleotides: 3. Germline CDR1 and CDR2: SEHNR and FQNEAQ (reference sequence). This CDR3 has 15 residues.

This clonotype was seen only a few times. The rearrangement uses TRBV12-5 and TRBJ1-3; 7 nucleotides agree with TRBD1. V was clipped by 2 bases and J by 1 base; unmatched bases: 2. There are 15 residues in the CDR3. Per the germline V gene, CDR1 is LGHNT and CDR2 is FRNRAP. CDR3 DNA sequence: TGTGCTAGTGGTTTGCCGGACAGGTCTGGAAACACCATATATTTT. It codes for CASGLPDRSGNTIYF.